The 22 T cell receptor beta chains presented below share a single source sample, sequenced in a study of blood T cell repertoires in COVID-19. Libraries were prepared by immunoSEQ multiplex PCR; TCRdb keeps only in-frame clonotypes and omits some of them. The sample shows around 390,000 clones, approximately 87% of them seen only once. Sequences were obtained from PBMCs or T cells enriched from blood (not recorded which). The receptors derive from a woman aged 45-65 years who had recovered from COVID-19.

The sample holds one count of this clone. The chain is built from TRBV7-3 and TRBJ2-2; D call uncertain. This CDR3 has 14 amino acids. CDR1 SGHTA and CDR2 FQGTGA come from the germline V gene. The V end was cut by 1 base, the J end by 6 bases, with 9 bases between. The CDR3: CASSLRSRSGELFF. The CDR3 DNA reads TGTGCCAGCAGCTTAAGGTCGAGGTCCGGGGAGCTGTTTTTT.

This chain joins TRBV6-1 and TRBJ1-1, with D perhaps matching TRBD1 (5 bases). Deletions cut 1 base from V and 0 bases from J, with 12 bases between. Germline V CDR1 and CDR2: MNHNS, SASEGT. The CDR3 has 16 residues. The DNA of the CDR3 is TGTGCCAGCAGTGAAGGGTCAGGGTGGGTGAACACTGAAGCTTTCTTT. Translating it yields CASSEGSGWVNTEAFF.

The J gene is TRBJ2-2, the V gene TRBV5-1, with TRBD2 identical over 8 bases. Germline CDR1 is SGHRS and CDR2 is YFSETQ. This CDR3 has 15 amino acids. After removal of 4 bases from V and 5 bases from J, the junction contained 7 bases not matched to a gene. The CDR3 spells CASSGAAGDTGELFF. In DNA, the CDR3 is TGCGCCAGCAGCGGGGCAGCGGGGGATACCGGGGAGCTGTTTTTT.

The V gene is TRBV5-1, the J gene TRBJ1-4; 8 bases align to TRBD1. Germline values: CDR1 SGHRS, CDR2 YFSETQ. This CDR3 has 15 residues. V was clipped by 4 bases and J by 3 bases; unmatched bases: 5. DNA for the CDR3: TGCGCCAGCAGCGGAACAGGGGGACCTAATGAAAAACTGTTTTTT. Protein: CASSGTGGPNEKLFF.

The CDR3 DNA reads as TGTGCCAGTAGTATTAGTCGGACAGCCAATTCACCCCTCCACTTT. Its protein product is CASSISRTANSPLHF. V gene TRBV19 combines with J gene TRBJ1-6; the D gene is possibly TRBD1 (6 bases). Germline V gene sequence: CDR1 LNHDA, CDR2 SQIVND (reference sequence). The CDR3 spans 15 residues. The V gene lost 3 bases and the J gene lost 7 bases, with 13 bases spanning the gap.

This chain joins TRBV4-3 and TRBJ2-7; 7 nucleotides line up with TRBD1. V gave up 0 bases and J gave up 6 bases; unmatched junction bases: 11. This CDR3 is 16 amino acids long. Looked up from germline, CDR1 is LGHNA and CDR2 is YSLEER. CDR3 protein: CASSQDPVRGIGEQYF. In DNA form, the CDR3 reads TGCGCCAGCAGCCAAGATCCCGTCAGGGGGATCGGCGAGCAGTACTTC.

The chain carries TRBV11-2 and TRBJ1-2, with 7 positions matching TRBD1. Germline assignment: CDR1 SGHAT and CDR2 FQNNGV. The CDR3 sequence is 13 residues long. The trim removed 5 bases at V and 7 bases at J, leaving 7 bases unmatched. The CDR3 DNA reads as TGTGCCAGCAGCCAGGGGGGAACTTTTGGCTACACCTTC. As protein: CASSQGGTFGYTF.

On this clone itself: This specimen includes other DNA sequences encoding the same CDR3. V usage is TRBV20-1 and J usage is TRBJ1-2; D unresolved. The CDR3 spans 11 residues. CDR1 is DFQATT, CDR2 SNEGSKA, per germline (reference sequence). Trimming stripped 2 bases from V and 2 bases from J, with 3 bases between. The chain's CDR3 is CSARSNYGYTF. The DNA of the CDR3 is TGCAGTGCTAGATCGAACTATGGCTACACCTTC.

This clone was seen ten or more times. The junction shows a germline mismatch at one end, possibly a read error. The chain carries TRBV5-6 and TRBJ2-5, with D perhaps matching TRBD2 (5 bases). The germline CDR1 and CDR2 sequences are SGHDT and YYEEEE. There are 13 residues in the CDR3. In DNA form, the CDR3 reads TGTACCAGCAGTAGCGCGGGTCAAGAGACCCAGTACTTC. This gives the protein CTSSSAGQETQYF.

The sample holds one count of this clone. The V and J genes are TRBV14 and TRBJ2-2, with unresolved D. The V end was cut by 4 bases, the J end by 5 bases, with 11 bases between. The CDR3 covers 14 residues. Germline V gene sequence: CDR1 SGHDN, CDR2 FVKESK. In DNA form, the CDR3 reads TGTGCCAGCAGCCCCGACAAGATAACCGGGGAGCTGTTTTTT. This sequence encodes CASSPDKITGELFF.

V usage is TRBV20-1 and J usage is TRBJ1-2, with TRBD1 matching 7 bases. The V and J ends lost 6 bases and 8 bases, in that order; junction bases with no gene match: 6. CDR1 and CDR2 (germline): DFQATT, SNEGSKA (reference sequence). The CDR3 runs 11 residues. CDR3 bases: TGCAGTGCCTTCGACAGGGAGGGCTACACCTTC. The encoded protein is CSAFDREGYTF.

J is TRBJ1-1 and V is TRBV28; TRBD1 aligns across 10 bases. The CDR3 has 15 residues. Per germline, CDR1 MDHEN and CDR2 SYDVKM. Unmatched junction bases numbered 7, after V lost 6 bases and J lost 3 bases. The CDR3 protein is CASRAGTGVYTEAFF. CDR3 coding DNA: TGTGCCAGCAGGGCCGGGACAGGGGTCTACACTGAAGCTTTCTTT.

J is TRBJ1-2 and V is TRBV30; D unresolved. CDR1 is GTSNPN, CDR2 SVGIG, per germline (reference sequence). The CDR3 is made up of 13 amino acids. V dropped 2 bases and J dropped 8 bases, with 15 bases sitting between them. The CDR3 nucleotides are TGTGCCTGGAGTCCCGAGGAGGTTCGGGGCTACACCTTC. Translated: CAWSPEEVRGYTF.

The V gene is TRBV7-9, the J gene TRBJ1-1; TRBD1 matches 7 bases. The trim removed 5 bases at V and 5 bases at J, leaving 5 bases unmatched. The CDR3 is 13 residues long. Germline lookup yields CDR1 SEHNR and CDR2 FQNEAQ (reference sequence). Written as DNA, the CDR3 is TGTGCCAGCAGCCCGACAGGGAGGACTGAAGCTTTCTTT. Protein product: CASSPTGRTEAFF.

The genes are TRBV5-5 and TRBJ2-2; D is unresolved. With 0 bases removed from V and 0 bases from J, the gap between germline ends came to 3 bases. CDR1 SGHKS and CDR2 YYEKEE come from the germline V gene (reference sequence). CDR3 size: 14 residues. DNA for the CDR3: TGTGCCAGCAGCTTGGCTCCGAACACCGGGGAGCTGTTTTTT. The encoded protein is CASSLAPNTGELFF.

The J gene is TRBJ1-5, the V gene TRBV19; D is unresolved. Germline lookup yields CDR1 LNHDA and CDR2 SQIVND (reference sequence). The CDR3 sequence is 13 residues long. Trimming stripped 6 bases from V and 2 bases from J, with 8 bases between. Here the CDR3 reads CASSPSGNQPQHF. The DNA for the CDR3 is TGTGCCAGTAGCCCCAGCGGCAATCAGCCCCAGCATTTT.

This clone was seen a single time. The rearrangement links TRBV7-2 to TRBJ2-2, with 8 bases identical to TRBD2. The CDR3 consists of 18 residues. The J segment lost 2 bases and the V segment lost 1 base, leaving 9 bases of the junction unmatched. Germline CDR1 reads SGHTA; CDR2 reads FQGNSA. Here the CDR3 reads CASSLVSSGGLNTGELFF. The CDR3 DNA sequence: TGTGCCAGCAGCTTAGTTTCGAGCGGGGGTCTAAACACCGGGGAGCTGTTTTTT.

The chain has TRBV24-1 and TRBJ1-3; 10 positions match TRBD1. The germline gives CDR1 KGHDR, CDR2 SFDVKD. J lost 4 bases, V lost 8 bases, and 4 bases had no gene match. The CDR3 consists of 14 residues. For the CDR3, the DNA is TGTGCCACCACTCAGACAGGGGGCGGAAACACCATATATTTT. This codes for CATTQTGGGNTIYF.

V and J are TRBV2 and TRBJ2-6; 8 bases are shared with TRBD1. Germline V gives CDR1 SNHLY, CDR2 FYNNEI. The CDR3 runs 18 residues. V gave up 5 bases and J gave up 1 base; unmatched junction bases: 10. The CDR3 region has the DNA TGTGCCAGCAGTCAGAGACAGGGGCGGAGTTCTGGGGCCAACGTCCTGACTTTC. It yields the protein CASSQRQGRSSGANVLTF. Based on the CDR3 plus reference TRBV2 and TRBJ2-6, the full variable domain is EPEVTQTPSHQVTQMGQEVILRCVPISNHLYFYWYRQILGQKVEFLVSFYNNEISEKSEIFDDQFSVERPDGSNFTLKIRSTKLEDSAMYFCASSQRQGRSSGANVLTFGAGSRLTVL.

The genes are TRBV5-1 and TRBJ1-6; D is unresolved. CDR1 and CDR2 from the germline V gene are SGHRS and YFSETQ. V lost 2 bases to trimming and J lost 8 bases, with 14 bases between them. The CDR3 contains 15 residues. In DNA form, the CDR3 reads TGCGCCAGCAGCTTCTTGGGCCGAGACGATTCACCCCTCCACTTT. Amino acids: CASSFLGRDDSPLHF.

The chain has TRBV25-1 and TRBJ1-2; TRBD1 aligns across 10 bases. With 8 bases clipped from V and 5 bases from J, the junction kept 2 bases outside the gene matches. CDR1 and CDR2 from the germline V gene are MGHDK and SYGVNS. The length of the CDR3 is 12 residues. CDR3 sequence: CASGQGGYGYTF. The CDR3 DNA follows: TGTGCCAGCGGACAGGGGGGTTATGGCTACACCTTC.

This chain links TRBV5-5 with TRBJ2-3, with D perhaps matching TRBD2 (7 bases). CDR3 length equals 14 residues. The V and J ends lost 7 bases and 0 bases respectively, with 12 bases between them. CDR1 and CDR2 (germline): SGHKS, YYEKEE (reference sequence). The CDR3 coding sequence is TGTGCCAGCGGCGGGGGCCTTAGCACAGATACGCAGTATTTT. Residues: CASGGGLSTDTQYF.